The rows below give T cell receptor beta chains drawn from one sample of a study of identical twins. TCRdb reprocessed the 5' RACE reads with MiXCR, giving one entry per CDR3 protein. Among about 210,000 distinct CDR3 sequences, about a tenth were seen once, and the ten largest hold approximately 5.1%. Sequenced input: memory (CD45RO+) T cells sorted from blood. These receptors all come from a woman aged 18-30 years in good health. The CDR3 runs from the conserved cysteine through the conserved F or W. A D gene is named only where the DNA matches it firmly. The size entry is marked missing in some rows and otherwise reads once, few, many or a size class.

d_call: NA; j_call: TRBJ2-2; v_call: TRBV5-1; clone_size: few; cdr3_nt: TGCGCCAGCAGCTTGGTGGCCATCGGTCCCGGGGAGCTGTTTTTT; cdr3_aa: CASSLVAIGPGELFF
d_call: NA; j_call: TRBJ2-1; v_call: TRBV7-2; clone_size: many; cdr3_nt: TGTGCCAGCAGCCCAGCGAGGAGCGGTGTTAACTATGAGCAGTTCTTC; cdr3_aa: CASSPARSGVNYEQFF
d_call: NA; j_call: TRBJ1-1; v_call: TRBV5-1; clone_size: many; cdr3_nt: TGCGCCAGCAGCTTAGCCCACCAGGGTGGCACTGAAGCTTTCTTT; cdr3_aa: CASSLAHQGGTEAFF
d_call: NA; j_call: TRBJ2-2; v_call: TRBV11-2; clone_size: NA; cdr3_nt: TGTGCCAGCAGCTTAGATCTGACTCCTACCGGGGAGCTGTTTTTT; cdr3_aa: CASSLDLTPTGELFF
d_call: TRBD1; j_call: TRBJ2-1; v_call: TRBV7-6; clone_size: many; cdr3_nt: TGTGCCAGCAGCTCTCCCGGACAGGGGTCCTACAATGAGCAGTTCTTC; cdr3_aa: CASSSPGQGSYNEQFF
d_call: NA; j_call: TRBJ1-3; v_call: TRBV20-1; clone_size: few; cdr3_nt: TGCAGTGCAGGGACTCAGAGCTCTGGAAACACCATATATTTT; cdr3_aa: CSAGTQSSGNTIYF
d_call: TRBD2; j_call: TRBJ2-3; v_call: TRBV3-1; clone_size: few; cdr3_nt: TGTGCCAGCAGCGCGACTAGCGGGGAAGATACGCAGTATTTT; cdr3_aa: CASSATSGEDTQYF
d_call: NA; j_call: TRBJ1-2; v_call: TRBV18; clone_size: NA; cdr3_nt: TGTGCCAGCTCACCACCGTCATCGCTCTATGGCTACACCTTC; cdr3_aa: CASSPPSSLYGYTF
d_call: NA; j_call: TRBJ2-1; v_call: TRBV6-2/TRBV6-3; clone_size: few; cdr3_nt: TGTGCCAGCAGTTACTCTCGGGGGACTGAGCAGTTCTTC; cdr3_aa: CASSYSRGTEQFF
d_call: NA; j_call: TRBJ2-2; v_call: TRBV18; clone_size: NA; cdr3_nt: TGTGCCAGCTCACCGGTCGTAGGGGGCACCGGGGAGCTGTTTTTT; cdr3_aa: CASSPVVGGTGELFF
d_call: NA; j_call: TRBJ1-3; v_call: TRBV7-9; clone_size: NA; cdr3_nt: TGTGCCAGCAGCCCCTCAGCCGGAAACACCATATATTTT; cdr3_aa: CASSPSAGNTIYF
d_call: TRBD1; j_call: TRBJ1-1; v_call: TRBV11-1; clone_size: NA; cdr3_nt: TGTGCCAGCAGTTCTATGGGACAGCTATTTAGTAACACTGAAGCTTTCTTT; cdr3_aa: CASSSMGQLFSNTEAFF
d_call: NA; j_call: TRBJ2-5; v_call: TRBV3-1; clone_size: many; cdr3_nt: TGTGCCAGCAGCCAATCTGTATGGGCCCTTGAGACCCAGTACTTC; cdr3_aa: CASSQSVWALETQYF
d_call: TRBD2; j_call: TRBJ2-3; v_call: TRBV13; clone_size: NA; cdr3_nt: TGTGCCAGCGGCCCCGGGACTAGCGGGGGGGACGTGGGAGATACGCAGTATTTT; cdr3_aa: CASGPGTSGGDVGDTQYF
d_call: NA; j_call: TRBJ2-2; v_call: TRBV12-3/TRBV12-4; clone_size: many; cdr3_nt: TGTGCCAGCAAGCCAACGACCGGGGGAGCGAACACCGGGGAGCTGTTTTTT; cdr3_aa: CASKPTTGGANTGELFF
d_call: TRBD2; j_call: TRBJ2-1; v_call: TRBV5-1; clone_size: many; cdr3_nt: TGCGCCAGCAGCGTAATGGGACTAGCGGGGAACAATGAGCAGTTCTTC; cdr3_aa: CASSVMGLAGNNEQFF
d_call: NA; j_call: TRBJ2-1; v_call: TRBV13; clone_size: NA; cdr3_nt: TGTGCCAGCAGCTTAGGAGTTAGCGGCTCCTACAATGAGCAGTTCTTC; cdr3_aa: CASSLGVSGSYNEQFF
d_call: NA; j_call: TRBJ2-6; v_call: TRBV7-3; clone_size: NA; cdr3_nt: TGTGCCAGCAGAGATGCAGGGGCCAACGTCCTGACTTTC; cdr3_aa: CASRDAGANVLTF
d_call: NA; j_call: TRBJ1-3; v_call: TRBV7-9; clone_size: few; cdr3_nt: TGTGCCAGCAGCTCTGGTTCTGGAAACACCATATATTTT; cdr3_aa: CASSSGSGNTIYF
d_call: TRBD2; j_call: TRBJ2-5; v_call: TRBV7-2; clone_size: many; cdr3_nt: TGTGCCAGCAGCTTCCAACTAGCGCCCCAGTACTTC; cdr3_aa: CASSFQLAPQYF
d_call: TRBD1; j_call: TRBJ2-7; v_call: TRBV7-8; clone_size: few; cdr3_nt: TGTGCCAGCAGCTCCGGACAGGGTCAATACGAGCAGTACTTC; cdr3_aa: CASSSGQGQYEQYF
d_call: TRBD2; j_call: TRBJ2-1; v_call: TRBV20-1; clone_size: few; cdr3_nt: TGCAGTGCTAGAGATTCAACTAGCGGGAGCAATGAGCAGTTCTTC; cdr3_aa: CSARDSTSGSNEQFF
d_call: NA; j_call: TRBJ1-2; v_call: TRBV6-2/TRBV6-3; clone_size: NA; cdr3_nt: TGTGCCAGCGTTAGTTGGGGCGAATATGGCTACACCTTC; cdr3_aa: CASVSWGEYGYTF
d_call: TRBD2; j_call: TRBJ2-1; v_call: TRBV9; clone_size: few; cdr3_nt: TGTGCCAGCAGCTCAACCGGGACTAGCGACTACAATGAGCAGTTCTTC; cdr3_aa: CASSSTGTSDYNEQFF
d_call: NA; j_call: TRBJ2-1; v_call: TRBV12-3/TRBV12-4; clone_size: NA; cdr3_nt: TGTGCCTGCAGTTTATTAGGCTTTGGTCTGAGCTCCTACAATGAGCAGTTCTTC; cdr3_aa: CACSLLGFGLSSYNEQFF
d_call: TRBD2; j_call: TRBJ2-4; v_call: TRBV20-1; clone_size: NA; cdr3_nt: TGCATTGCCACCTTTCCGGGGGGAGCCAAAAACATTCAGTACTTC; cdr3_aa: CIATFPGGAKNIQYF
d_call: TRBD2; j_call: TRBJ2-5; v_call: TRBV18; clone_size: once; cdr3_nt: TGTGCCAGCTCACCAGTCAGCGGGGGGATCCAAGAGACCCAGTACTTC; cdr3_aa: CASSPVSGGIQETQYF
d_call: NA; j_call: TRBJ2-7; v_call: TRBV7-9; clone_size: many; cdr3_nt: TGTGCCAGCACCCCCGGACCGCCGACATACTACGAGCAGTACTTC; cdr3_aa: CASTPGPPTYYEQYF
d_call: NA; j_call: TRBJ2-5; v_call: TRBV20-1; clone_size: many; cdr3_nt: TGCAGTGCTGGCAGGGGACAAGAGACCCAGTACTTC; cdr3_aa: CSAGRGQETQYF
d_call: NA; j_call: TRBJ1-2; v_call: TRBV24-1; clone_size: many; cdr3_nt: TGTGCCACCAGTGAGGACAGCTTCTATGGCTACACCTTC; cdr3_aa: CATSEDSFYGYTF
d_call: NA; j_call: TRBJ2-7; v_call: TRBV5-6; clone_size: few; cdr3_nt: TGTGCCAGCAGCTTGGAAGGGGTCTCCTACGAGCAGTACTTC; cdr3_aa: CASSLEGVSYEQYF
d_call: NA; j_call: TRBJ2-2; v_call: TRBV3-1; clone_size: few; cdr3_nt: TGTGCCAGCACCCCCTATGACGGAAACACCGGGGAGCTGTTTTTT; cdr3_aa: CASTPYDGNTGELFF
d_call: NA; j_call: TRBJ1-2; v_call: TRBV5-1; clone_size: many; cdr3_nt: TGCGCCAGCAAGATGGAGGCCGCTAACTATGGCTACACCTTC; cdr3_aa: CASKMEAANYGYTF
d_call: TRBD1; j_call: TRBJ2-5; v_call: TRBV12-5; clone_size: few; cdr3_nt: TGTGCTAGTGTTAAGGACAGGGCCCAAGAGACCCAGTACTTC; cdr3_aa: CASVKDRAQETQYF
d_call: NA; j_call: TRBJ1-2; v_call: TRBV3-1; clone_size: many; cdr3_nt: TGTGCCAGCAGCCAAGAATGGGTCCCCGGCTACACCTTC; cdr3_aa: CASSQEWVPGYTF
d_call: NA; j_call: TRBJ2-1; v_call: TRBV5-1; clone_size: NA; cdr3_nt: TGCGCCAGCAGCTTGGGTGGGAGCCGAACCTACAATGAGCAGTTCTTC; cdr3_aa: CASSLGGSRTYNEQFF
d_call: NA; j_call: TRBJ2-2; v_call: TRBV28; clone_size: NA; cdr3_nt: TGTGCCAGCAGACCTTCTTCCACCGGGGAGCTGTTTTTT; cdr3_aa: CASRPSSTGELFF